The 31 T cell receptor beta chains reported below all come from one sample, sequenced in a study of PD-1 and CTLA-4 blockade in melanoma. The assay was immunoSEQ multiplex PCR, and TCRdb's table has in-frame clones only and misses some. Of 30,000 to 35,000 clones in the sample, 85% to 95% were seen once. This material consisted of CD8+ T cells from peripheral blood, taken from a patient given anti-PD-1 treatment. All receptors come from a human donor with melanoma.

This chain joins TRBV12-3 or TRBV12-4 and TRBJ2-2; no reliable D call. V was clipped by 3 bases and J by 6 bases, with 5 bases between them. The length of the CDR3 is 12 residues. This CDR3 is CASSFRAGELFF. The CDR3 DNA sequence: TGTGCCAGCAGTTTTAGGGCCGGGGAGCTGTTTTTT.

CDR3 residues: CASSSASSGSSGANVLTF. The CDR3 DNA sequence: TGTGCCAGCAGCTCAGCCAGTAGCGGCTCCTCTGGGGCCAACGTCCTGACTTTC. The chain employs TRBV7-2 and TRBJ2-6, with D perhaps matching TRBD2 (6 bases). Germline values: CDR1 SGHTA, CDR2 FQGNSA. V lost 4 bases and J lost 0, with 16 bases in between. There are 18 residues in the CDR3.

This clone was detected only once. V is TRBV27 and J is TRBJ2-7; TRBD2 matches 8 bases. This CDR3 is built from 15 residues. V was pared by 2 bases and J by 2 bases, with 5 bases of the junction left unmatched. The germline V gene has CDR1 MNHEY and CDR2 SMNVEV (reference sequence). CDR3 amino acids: CASSLSSGDPYEQYF. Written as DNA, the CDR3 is TGTGCCAGCAGTTTAAGTAGCGGGGATCCCTACGAGCAGTACTTC.

CDR3 region: CASSTGRVGNTGELFF. The CDR3 bases are TGTGCCAGCAGTACTGGAAGGGTTGGGAACACCGGGGAGCTGTTTTTT. This sequence joins TRBV11-3 and TRBJ2-2; D is uncertain. The CDR3 totals 16 residues. In germline, CDR1 is SGHNT, CDR2 YENEEA. The V and J ends lost 6 bases and 1 base respectively, with 15 bases between them.

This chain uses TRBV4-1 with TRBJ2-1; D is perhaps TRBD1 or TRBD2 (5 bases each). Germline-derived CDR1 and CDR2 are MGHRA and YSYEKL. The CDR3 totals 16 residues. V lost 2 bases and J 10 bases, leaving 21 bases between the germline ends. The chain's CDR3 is CASSQSLGTLFHEQFF. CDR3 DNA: TGCGCCAGCAGCCAATCTCTCGGGACCTTGTTCCACGAGCAGTTCTTC.

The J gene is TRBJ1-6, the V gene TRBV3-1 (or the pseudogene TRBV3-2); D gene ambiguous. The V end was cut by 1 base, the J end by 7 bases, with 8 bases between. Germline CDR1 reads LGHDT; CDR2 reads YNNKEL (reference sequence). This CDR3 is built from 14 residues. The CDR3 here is CASSQGWQNSPLHF. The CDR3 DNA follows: TGTGCCAGCAGCCAAGGGTGGCAGAATTCACCCCTCCACTTT.

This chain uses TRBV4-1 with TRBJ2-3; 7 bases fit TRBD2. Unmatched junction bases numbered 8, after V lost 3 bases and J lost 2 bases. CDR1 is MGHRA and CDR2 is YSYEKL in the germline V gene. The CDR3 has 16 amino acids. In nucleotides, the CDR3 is TGCGCCAGCAGCCATTGGCAGACTAGCCCCACAGATACGCAGTATTTT. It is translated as CASSHWQTSPTDTQYF.

The chain's CDR3 is CASSPRGGGAYEQYF. The DNA of the CDR3 is TGTGCCAGCTCACCCCGGGGGGGAGGGGCCTACGAGCAGTACTTC. The rearrangement uses TRBV18 and TRBJ2-7; 8 positions agree with TRBD2. The germline gives CDR1 KGHSH, CDR2 LQKENI. This CDR3 has 15 amino acids. Trimming cost V 3 bases and J 2 bases; bases outside gene matches: 6.

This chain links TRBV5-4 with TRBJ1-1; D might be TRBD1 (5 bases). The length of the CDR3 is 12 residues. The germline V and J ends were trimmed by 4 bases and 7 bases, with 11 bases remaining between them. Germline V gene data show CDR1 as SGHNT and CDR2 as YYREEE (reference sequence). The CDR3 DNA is TGTGCCAGCAGCCTCGGGGCAGATGAAGCTTTCTTT. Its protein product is CASSLGADEAFF.

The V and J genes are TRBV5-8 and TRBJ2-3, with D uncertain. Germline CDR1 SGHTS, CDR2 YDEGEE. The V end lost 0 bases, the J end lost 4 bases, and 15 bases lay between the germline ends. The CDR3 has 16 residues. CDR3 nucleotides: TGTGCCAGCAGCTTGGGGGCTGGGCGTGGCGCAGATACGCAGTATTTT. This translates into CASSLGAGRGADTQYF.

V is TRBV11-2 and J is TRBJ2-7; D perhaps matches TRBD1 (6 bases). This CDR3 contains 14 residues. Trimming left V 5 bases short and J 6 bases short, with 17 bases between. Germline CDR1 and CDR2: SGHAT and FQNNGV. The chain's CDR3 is CASSRIDRRFEQYF. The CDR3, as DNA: TGTGCCAGCAGCCGGATAGACAGGCGGTTCGAGCAGTACTTC.

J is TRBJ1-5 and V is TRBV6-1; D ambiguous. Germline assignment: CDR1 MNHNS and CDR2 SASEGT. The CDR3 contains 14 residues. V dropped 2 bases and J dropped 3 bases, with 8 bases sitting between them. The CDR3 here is CASSERVTNQPQHF. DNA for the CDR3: TGTGCCAGCAGTGAAAGAGTAACCAATCAGCCCCAGCATTTT.

The CDR3 reads CASSYSGGDQPQHF. Here the CDR3 DNA reads TGTGCCAGCAGTTACTCAGGGGGCGATCAGCCCCAGCATTTT. This chain joins TRBV6-2 or TRBV6-3 and TRBJ1-5, with 7 bases aligning to TRBD1. V gave up 0 bases and J gave up 5 bases; unmatched junction bases: 1. CDR3 length equals 14 residues. Germline V gene lookup returns CDR1 MNHEY and CDR2 SVGEGT.

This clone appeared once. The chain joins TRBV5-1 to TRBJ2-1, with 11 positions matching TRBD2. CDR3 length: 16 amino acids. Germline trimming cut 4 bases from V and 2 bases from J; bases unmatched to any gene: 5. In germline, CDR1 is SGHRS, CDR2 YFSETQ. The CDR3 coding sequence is TGCGCCAGCAGCCCACAACTAGCGGGAGCCTACAATGAGCAGTTCTTC. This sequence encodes CASSPQLAGAYNEQFF.

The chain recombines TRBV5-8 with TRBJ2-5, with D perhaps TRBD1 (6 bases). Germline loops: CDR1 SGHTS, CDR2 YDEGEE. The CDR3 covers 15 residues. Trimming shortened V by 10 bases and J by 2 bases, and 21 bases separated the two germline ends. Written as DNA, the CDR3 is TGTGCCGCTGGGGCAGGGGCTAGCCCACAAGAGACCCAGTACTTC. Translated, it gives CAAGAGASPQETQYF.

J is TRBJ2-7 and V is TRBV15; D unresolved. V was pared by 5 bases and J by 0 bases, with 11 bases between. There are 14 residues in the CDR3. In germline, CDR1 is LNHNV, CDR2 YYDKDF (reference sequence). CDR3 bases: TGTGCCACCAGCTCCCCCAGCAGCTCCTACGAGCAGTACTTC. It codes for CATSSPSSSYEQYF.

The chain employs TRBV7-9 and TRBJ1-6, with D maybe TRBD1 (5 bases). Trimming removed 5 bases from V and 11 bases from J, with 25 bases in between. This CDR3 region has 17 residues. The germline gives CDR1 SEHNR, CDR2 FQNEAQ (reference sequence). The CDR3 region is CASSPQREVPGGAPLHF. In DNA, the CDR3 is TGTGCCAGCAGCCCCCAGCGGGAGGTCCCCGGAGGGGCACCCCTCCACTTT.

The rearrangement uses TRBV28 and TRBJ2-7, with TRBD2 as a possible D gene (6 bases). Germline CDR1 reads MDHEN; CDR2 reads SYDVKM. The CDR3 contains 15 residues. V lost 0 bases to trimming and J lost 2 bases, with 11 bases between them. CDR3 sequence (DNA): TGTGCCAGCAGTTTATGGAGGAGGGATGCCTACGAGCAGTACTTC. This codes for CASSLWRRDAYEQYF. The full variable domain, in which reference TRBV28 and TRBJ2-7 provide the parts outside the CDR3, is DVKVTQSSRYLVKRTGEKVFLECVQDMDHENMFWYRQDPGLGLRLIYFSYDVKMKEKGDIPEGYSVSREKKERFSLILESASTNQTSMYLCASSLWRRDAYEQYFGPGTRLTVT.

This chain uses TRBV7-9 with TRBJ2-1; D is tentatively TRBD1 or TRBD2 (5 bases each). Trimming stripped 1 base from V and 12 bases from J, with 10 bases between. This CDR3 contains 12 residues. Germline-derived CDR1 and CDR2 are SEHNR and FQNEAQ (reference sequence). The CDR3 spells CASSLGGRSQFF. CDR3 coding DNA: TGTGCCAGCAGCTTAGGGGGACGGTCGCAGTTCTTC.

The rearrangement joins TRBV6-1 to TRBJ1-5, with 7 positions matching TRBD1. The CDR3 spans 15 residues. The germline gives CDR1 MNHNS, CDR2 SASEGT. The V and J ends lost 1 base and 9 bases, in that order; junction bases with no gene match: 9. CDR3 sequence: CASSEDRGWGAPQHF. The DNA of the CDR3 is TGTGCCAGCAGTGAAGACAGGGGATGGGGGGCGCCCCAGCATTTT.

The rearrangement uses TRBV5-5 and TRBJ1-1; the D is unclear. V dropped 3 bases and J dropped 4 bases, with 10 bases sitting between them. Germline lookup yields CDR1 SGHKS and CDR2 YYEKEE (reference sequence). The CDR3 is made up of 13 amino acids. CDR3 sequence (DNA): TGTGCCAGCAGCTCCGGGGATGGCACTGAAGCTTTCTTT. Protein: CASSSGDGTEAFF.

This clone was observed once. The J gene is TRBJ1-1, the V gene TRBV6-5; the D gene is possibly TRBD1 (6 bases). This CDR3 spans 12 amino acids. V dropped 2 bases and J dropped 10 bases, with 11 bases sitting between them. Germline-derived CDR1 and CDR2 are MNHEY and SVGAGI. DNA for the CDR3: TGTGCCAGCAGTTACGGGAAGGGGGGAGCTTTCTTT. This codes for CASSYGKGGAFF.

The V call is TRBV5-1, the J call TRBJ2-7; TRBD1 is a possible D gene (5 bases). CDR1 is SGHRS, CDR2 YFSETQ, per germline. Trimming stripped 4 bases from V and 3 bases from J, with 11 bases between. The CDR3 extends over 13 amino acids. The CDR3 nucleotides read TGCGCCAGCAGCCCGACAGAGAACTACGAGCAGTACTTC. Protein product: CASSPTENYEQYF. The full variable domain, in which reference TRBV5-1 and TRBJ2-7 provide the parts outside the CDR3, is KAGVTQTPRYLIKTRGQQVTLSCSPISGHRSVSWYQQTPGQGLQFLFEYFSETQRNKGNFPGRFSGRQFSNSRSEMNVSTLELGDSALYLCASSPTENYEQYFGPGTRLTVT.

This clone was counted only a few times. The CDR3 DNA reads as TGTGCCAGCGGGGAGGGAGAGAACTACGAGCAGTACTTC. Translated, it gives CASGEGENYEQYF. The chain has TRBV27 and TRBJ2-7; TRBD2 matches 7 bases. In germline, CDR1 is MNHEY, CDR2 SMNVEV (reference sequence). Trimming took 8 bases from V and 3 from J; bases not matched to a gene: 7. There are 13 residues in the CDR3.

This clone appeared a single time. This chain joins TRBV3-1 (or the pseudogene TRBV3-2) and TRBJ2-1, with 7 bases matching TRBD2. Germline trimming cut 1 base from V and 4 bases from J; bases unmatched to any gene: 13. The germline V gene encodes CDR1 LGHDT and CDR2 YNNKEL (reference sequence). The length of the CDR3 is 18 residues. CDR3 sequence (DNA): TGTGCCAGCAGCCAAGTCACCCATGGGAGCGGGGATTACAATGAGCAGTTCTTC. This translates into CASSQVTHGSGDYNEQFF.

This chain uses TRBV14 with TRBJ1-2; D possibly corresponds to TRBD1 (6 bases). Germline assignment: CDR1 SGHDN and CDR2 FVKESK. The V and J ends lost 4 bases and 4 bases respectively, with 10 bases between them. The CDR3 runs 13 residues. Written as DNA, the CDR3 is TGTGCCAGCAGCCCCGAGGACAGCTATGGCTACACCTTC. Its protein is CASSPEDSYGYTF.

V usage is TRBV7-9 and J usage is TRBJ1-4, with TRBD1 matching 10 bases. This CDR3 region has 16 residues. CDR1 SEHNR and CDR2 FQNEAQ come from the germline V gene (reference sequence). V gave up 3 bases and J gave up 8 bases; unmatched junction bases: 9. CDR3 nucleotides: TGTGCCAGCAGCTTTAGAGGGACAGGGGTAGGCGAAAAACTGTTTTTT. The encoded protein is CASSFRGTGVGEKLFF. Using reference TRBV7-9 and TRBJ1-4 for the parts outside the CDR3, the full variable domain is DTGVSQNPRHKITKRGQNVTFRCDPISEHNRLYWYRQTLGQGPEFLTYFQNEAQLEKSRLLSDRFSAERPKGSFSTLEIQRTEQGDSAMYLCASSFRGTGVGEKLFFGSGTQLSVL.

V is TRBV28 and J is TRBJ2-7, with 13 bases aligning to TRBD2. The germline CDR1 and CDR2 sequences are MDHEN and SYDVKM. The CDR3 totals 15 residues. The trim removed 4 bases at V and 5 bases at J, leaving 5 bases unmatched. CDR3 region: CASSSGTSGKNEQYF. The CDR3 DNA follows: TGTGCCAGCAGTTCCGGGACTAGCGGGAAAAACGAGCAGTACTTC. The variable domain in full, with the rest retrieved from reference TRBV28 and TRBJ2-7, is DVKVTQSSRYLVKRTGEKVFLECVQDMDHENMFWYRQDPGLGLRLIYFSYDVKMKEKGDIPEGYSVSREKKERFSLILESASTNQTSMYLCASSSGTSGKNEQYFGPGTRLTVT.

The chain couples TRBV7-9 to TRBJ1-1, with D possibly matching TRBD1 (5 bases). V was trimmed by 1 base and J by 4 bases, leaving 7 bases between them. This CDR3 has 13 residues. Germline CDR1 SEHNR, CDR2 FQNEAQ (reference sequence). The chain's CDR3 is CASSLVRGTEAFF. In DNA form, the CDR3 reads TGTGCCAGCAGCTTAGTAAGGGGCACTGAAGCTTTCTTT.

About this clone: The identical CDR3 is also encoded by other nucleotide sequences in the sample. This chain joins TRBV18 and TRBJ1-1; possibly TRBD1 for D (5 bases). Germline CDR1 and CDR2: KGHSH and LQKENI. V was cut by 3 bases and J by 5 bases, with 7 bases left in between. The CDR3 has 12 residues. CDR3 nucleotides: TGTGCCAGCTCACCGGGGCGGACTGAAGCTTTCTTT. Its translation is CASSPGRTEAFF.

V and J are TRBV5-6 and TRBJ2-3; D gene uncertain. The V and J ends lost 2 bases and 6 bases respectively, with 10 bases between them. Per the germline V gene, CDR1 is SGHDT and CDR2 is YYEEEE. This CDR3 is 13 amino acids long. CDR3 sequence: CASSLSPPDTQYF. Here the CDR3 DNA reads TGTGCCAGCAGCTTATCACCCCCGGATACGCAGTATTTT.